These 11 T cell receptor beta chains share one sample of origin, sequenced in a study of cytomegalovirus exposure and HLA in healthy donors. This PCR relied on a set of 60 Vbeta primers and 13 Jbeta primers. Some clones are missing from TCRdb's copy, which holds only in-frame ones; the method was immunoSEQ multiplex PCR. The table lists about 140,000 clones, over 80% of them singletons, with roughly 1.2% in the top ten. Material: PBMCs. All receptors come from a female donor in good health and CMV-seronegative.

The chain carries TRBV11-3 and TRBJ2-2, with D maybe TRBD1 (6 bases). Germline lookup yields CDR1 SGHNT and CDR2 YENEEA. CDR3 length: 14 residues. V dropped 5 bases and J dropped 3 bases, with 10 bases sitting between them. The CDR3 DNA follows: TGTGCCAGCAGCCCGGGACACTACACCGGGGAGCTGTTTTTT. Translation: CASSPGHYTGELFF.

The chain carries TRBV6-4 and TRBJ2-1; the D is unclear. V was pared by 5 bases and J by 4 bases, with 12 bases between. The CDR3 is made up of 14 amino acids. Germline values: CDR1 MRHNA, CDR2 SNTAGT. The CDR3 region has the DNA TGTGCCAGCAGTATTCAGACAAATTACAATGAGCAGTTCTTC. Translation gives CASSIQTNYNEQFF.

This chain connects TRBV4-1 to TRBJ2-1, with D perhaps matching TRBD2 (6 bases). This CDR3 has 17 amino acids. With 1 base removed from V and 9 bases from J, the gap between germline ends came to 22 bases. Germline V gene sequence: CDR1 MGHRA, CDR2 YSYEKL. The CDR3 region is CASSQVLSGVPVGEQFF. The CDR3 DNA reads TGCGCCAGCAGCCAAGTTCTGTCGGGAGTACCGGTGGGTGAGCAGTTCTTC.

The chain is built from TRBV19 and TRBJ2-2; 8 bases are shared with TRBD2. The CDR3 spans 16 residues. CDR1 is LNHDA and CDR2 is SQIVND in the germline V gene (reference sequence). The V and J ends lost 5 bases and 1 base, in that order; junction bases with no gene match: 6. Written as DNA, the CDR3 is TGTGCCAGTAGTGTCCGGACTAGCCTGAACACCGGGGAGCTGTTTTTT. Residues: CASSVRTSLNTGELFF.

A single count supports this clone. V is TRBV14 and J is TRBJ2-1; 8 bases align to TRBD1. The CDR3 contains 13 residues. With 7 bases clipped from V and 8 bases from J, the junction kept 7 bases outside the gene matches. CDR1 and CDR2 from the germline V gene are SGHDN and FVKESK. CDR3 DNA sequence: TGTGCCAGCAACCAGGGGGCTGTGTATGAGCAGTTCTTC. It codes for CASNQGAVYEQFF.

The rearrangement links TRBV28 to TRBJ2-7; 9 bases match TRBD2. J was trimmed by 0 bases and V by 4 bases; bases with no gene match: 4. Germline CDR1 reads MDHEN; CDR2 reads SYDVKM. The CDR3 loop spans 15 amino acids. The CDR3 region is CASSSGLAYSYEQYF. The CDR3 DNA is TGTGCCAGCAGTTCAGGACTAGCGTACTCCTACGAGCAGTACTTC. Full variable domain (outside the CDR3, taken from reference TRBV28 and TRBJ2-7): DVKVTQSSRYLVKRTGEKVFLECVQDMDHENMFWYRQDPGLGLRLIYFSYDVKMKEKGDIPEGYSVSREKKERFSLILESASTNQTSMYLCASSSGLAYSYEQYFGPGTRLTVT.

J is TRBJ1-6 and V is TRBV5-1; D is perhaps TRBD1 (5 bases). This CDR3 spans 15 amino acids. With 0 bases removed from V and 9 bases from J, the gap between germline ends came to 13 bases. The V gene's germline CDR1 is SGHRS and CDR2 YFSETQ. CDR3 amino acids: CASSLEGREASPLHF. The CDR3 nucleotides are TGCGCCAGCAGCTTGGAAGGCAGGGAGGCTTCACCCCTCCACTTT.

This chain connects TRBV28 to TRBJ2-3; TRBD2 agrees at 8 bases. V was pared by 10 bases and J by 4 bases, with 13 bases of the junction left unmatched. This CDR3 contains 15 residues. Germline assignment: CDR1 MDHEN and CDR2 SYDVKM. DNA of the CDR3: TGTGCCAATTCTGGAGCGGGAGAAGGGGCAGATACGCAGTATTTT. This codes for CANSGAGEGADTQYF.

The chain couples TRBV5-1 to TRBJ2-7; 8 positions agree with TRBD1. The CDR3 has 15 amino acids. Germline assignment: CDR1 SGHRS and CDR2 YFSETQ. V was pared by 4 bases and J by 1 base, with 7 bases of the junction left unmatched. The CDR3 loop reads CASSRGQGPSYEQYF. The CDR3 DNA reads TGCGCCAGCAGCAGAGGACAGGGTCCGTCCTACGAGCAGTACTTC.

This chain joins TRBV5-6 and TRBJ2-7, with D possibly being TRBD1 (5 bases). The germline V gene encodes CDR1 SGHDT and CDR2 YYEEEE. The CDR3 runs 14 residues. V shed 0 bases and J shed 5 bases, with 12 bases lying between them. CDR3 amino acids: CASSLGQGANEQYF. In nucleotides, the CDR3 is TGTGCCAGCAGCTTGGGTCAGGGTGCCAACGAGCAGTACTTC.

This clone came up a few times. The CDR3 DNA is TGCGCCAGCAGCTTGGAAGGATGGGGGGATCAGCCCCAGCATTTT. It is translated as CASSLEGWGDQPQHF. The V call is TRBV5-1, the J call TRBJ1-5; maybe TRBD1 (5 bases). This CDR3 comprises 15 residues. Germline V CDR1 and CDR2: SGHRS, YFSETQ. The germline V and J ends were trimmed by 0 bases and 5 bases, with 12 bases remaining between them.